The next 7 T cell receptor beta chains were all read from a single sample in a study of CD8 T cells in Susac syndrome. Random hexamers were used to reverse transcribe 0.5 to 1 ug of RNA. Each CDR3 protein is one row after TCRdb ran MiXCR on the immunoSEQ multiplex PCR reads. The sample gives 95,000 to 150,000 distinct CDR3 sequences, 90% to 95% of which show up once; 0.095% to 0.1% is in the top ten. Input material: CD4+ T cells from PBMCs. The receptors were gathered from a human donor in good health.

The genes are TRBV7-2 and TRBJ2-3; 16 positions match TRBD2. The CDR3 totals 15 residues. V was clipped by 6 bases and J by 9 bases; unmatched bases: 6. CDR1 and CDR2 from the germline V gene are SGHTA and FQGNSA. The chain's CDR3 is CASSHGTSGRATQYF. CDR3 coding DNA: TGTGCCAGCAGTCACGGGACTAGCGGGAGGGCAACGCAGTATTTT.

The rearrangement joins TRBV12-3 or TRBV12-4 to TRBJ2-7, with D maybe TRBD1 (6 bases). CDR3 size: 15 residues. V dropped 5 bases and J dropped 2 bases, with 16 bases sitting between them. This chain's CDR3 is CASSLGGEGPYEQYF. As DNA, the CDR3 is TGTGCCAGCAGTCTAGGGGGAGAAGGCCCCTACGAGCAGTACTTC.

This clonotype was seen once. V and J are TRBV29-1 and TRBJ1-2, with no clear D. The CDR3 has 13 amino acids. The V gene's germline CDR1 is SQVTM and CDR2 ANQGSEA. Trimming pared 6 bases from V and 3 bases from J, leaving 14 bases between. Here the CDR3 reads CSVREIGYYGYTF. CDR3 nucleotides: TGCAGCGTCCGGGAAATAGGGTACTATGGCTACACCTTC.

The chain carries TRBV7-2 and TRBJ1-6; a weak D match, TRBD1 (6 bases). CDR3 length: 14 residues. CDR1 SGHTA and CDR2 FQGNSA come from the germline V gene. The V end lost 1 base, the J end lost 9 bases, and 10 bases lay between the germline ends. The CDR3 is CASSLGGRRSPLHF. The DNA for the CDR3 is TGTGCCAGCAGCTTAGGGGGGCGCCGTTCACCCCTCCACTTT.

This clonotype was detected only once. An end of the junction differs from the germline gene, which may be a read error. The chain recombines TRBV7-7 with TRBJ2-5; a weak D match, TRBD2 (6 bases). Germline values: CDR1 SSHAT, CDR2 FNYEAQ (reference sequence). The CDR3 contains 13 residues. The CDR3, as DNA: TGTGCTAGCAGCCGGGACTTTACAGAGACCCAGTACTTC. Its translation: CASSRDFTETQYF. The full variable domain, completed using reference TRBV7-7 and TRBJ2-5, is GAGVSQSPRYKVTKRGQDVTLRCDPISSHATLYWYQQALGQGPEFLTYFNYEAQPDKSGLPSDRFSAERPEGSISTLTIQRTEQRDSAMYRCASSRDFTETQYFGPGTRLLVL.

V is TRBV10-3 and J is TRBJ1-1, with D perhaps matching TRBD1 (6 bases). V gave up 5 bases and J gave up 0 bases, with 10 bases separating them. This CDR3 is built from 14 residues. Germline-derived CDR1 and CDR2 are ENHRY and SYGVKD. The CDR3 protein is CAISQDSMNTEAFF. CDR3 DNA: TGTGCCATCAGTCAGGACAGCATGAACACTGAAGCTTTCTTT.

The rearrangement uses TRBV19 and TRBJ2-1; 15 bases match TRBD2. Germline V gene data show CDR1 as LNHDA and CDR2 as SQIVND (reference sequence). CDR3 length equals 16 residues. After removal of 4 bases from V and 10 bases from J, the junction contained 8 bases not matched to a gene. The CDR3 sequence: CASSSGTSGGPGEQFF. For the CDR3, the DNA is TGTGCCAGTAGTAGCGGGACTAGCGGGGGGCCCGGCGAGCAGTTCTTC.